Following are 22 T cell receptor beta chains from one sample sequenced in a study of T cell responses to AZD1222 COVID-19 vaccine. The protocol was immunoSEQ multiplex PCR, while the TCRdb copy is restricted to in-frame clones and leaves out a portion. This table holds 100,000 to 150,000 clones, roughly 91% found once. Sequencing was performed on peripheral blood, taken on day 0 of MenACWY control vaccination. These receptor sequences come from an adult in good health.

The rearrangement links TRBV10-1 to TRBJ2-3, with TRBD2 identical over 8 bases. CDR1 is WNHNN and CDR2 is SYGVQD in the germline V gene (reference sequence). This CDR3 has 16 residues. V shed 6 bases, J shed 3 bases, and the junction held 11 bases outside the gene matches. CDR3 in amino acids: CASRSGGGVFTDTQYF. For the CDR3, the DNA is TGCGCCAGCAGGTCGGGGGGGGGCGTATTTACAGATACGCAGTATTTT.

In its sample, this clone was seen a few times. The chain links TRBV6-2 or TRBV6-3 to TRBJ2-6; D not resolved. The CDR3 loop spans 15 amino acids. The ends were cut back, 4 bases at V and 0 bases at J, with 7 bases in the middle. The germline CDR1 and CDR2 sequences are MNHEY and SVGEGT. The CDR3 is CASSSQDSGANVLTF. For the CDR3, the DNA is TGTGCCAGCAGTTCCCAGGACTCTGGGGCCAACGTCCTGACTTTC.

On this clone: The identical CDR3 is also encoded by other nucleotide sequences in the sample. V and J are TRBV11-3 and TRBJ2-3, with no clear D. Germline V gene lookup returns CDR1 SGHNT and CDR2 YENEEA. The CDR3 covers 14 residues. V lost 3 bases and J 1 base, leaving 8 bases between the germline ends. The CDR3 is CASSFARGTDTQYF. Written as DNA, the CDR3 is TGTGCCAGCAGCTTTGCAAGGGGCACAGATACGCAGTATTTT.

The V gene is TRBV6-6, the J gene TRBJ2-7, with D possibly being TRBD1 (6 bases). V was shortened by 0 bases and J by 3 bases, with 9 bases between the two germline ends. Germline assignment: CDR1 MNHNY and CDR2 SVGAGI (reference sequence). This CDR3 spans 14 amino acids. The CDR3 region has the DNA TGTGCCAGCAGTTACTCGACGGGACACTACGAGCAGTACTTC. As protein: CASSYSTGHYEQYF.

V and J are TRBV6-1 and TRBJ1-6, with D hard to call. CDR1 and CDR2 (germline): MNHNS, SASEGT. Between the trimmed V and J ends, which lost 0 bases and 4 bases, there was a span of 7 bases. The CDR3 is 15 amino acids. In nucleotides, the CDR3 is TGTGCCAGCAGTGAAGCAGTAGGGTATAATTCACCCCTCCACTTT. Translated, it gives CASSEAVGYNSPLHF.

The V call is TRBV27, the J call TRBJ2-1; TRBD2 might be the D (5 bases). The V gene lost 3 bases and the J gene lost 2 bases, with 11 bases spanning the gap. Looked up from germline, CDR1 is MNHEY and CDR2 is SMNVEV (reference sequence). The CDR3 has 15 residues. The CDR3 DNA is TGTGCCAGCAGTTTCGGCGGGCTGACCTACAATGAGCAGTTCTTC. Its translation: CASSFGGLTYNEQFF.

This clone has just one count. This CDR3 is CASSSWDRGNSPLHF. The CDR3 DNA is TGTGCCAGCAGCAGTTGGGACAGGGGAAATTCACCCCTCCACTTT. The chain couples TRBV5-5 to TRBJ1-6, with 10 bases that match TRBD1. CDR3 length: 15 amino acids. The germline V gene has CDR1 SGHKS and CDR2 YYEKEE (reference sequence). V dropped 4 bases and J dropped 7; count of bases not matched to a gene: 5.

This chain joins TRBV5-8 and TRBJ2-6; D gene ambiguous. Germline V gene lookup returns CDR1 SGHTS and CDR2 YDEGEE. V was cut by 4 bases and J by 0 bases, with 8 bases left in between. The CDR3 loop spans 15 amino acids. The CDR3 DNA reads TGTGCCAGCAGCCGCCGGGCCTCTGGGGCCAACGTCCTGACTTTC. It is translated as CASSRRASGANVLTF.

The chain combines TRBV3-1 (or the pseudogene TRBV3-2) with TRBJ2-1, with unresolved D. Between the trimmed V and J ends, which lost 4 bases and 6 bases, there was a span of 16 bases. Germline V gives CDR1 LGHDT, CDR2 YNNKEL (reference sequence). This CDR3 comprises 15 residues. The CDR3 nucleotides are TGTGCCAGCAGCCCACCTGGCAACCTGGGCAATGAGCAGTTCTTC. Its translation is CASSPPGNLGNEQFF.

This clone occurred a few times. Here the CDR3 reads CASSQGRVFSYEQYF. The DNA for the CDR3 is TGTGCCAGCAGCCAAGGCAGGGTATTTTCCTACGAGCAGTACTTC. V and J are TRBV3-1 (or the pseudogene TRBV3-2) and TRBJ2-7, with a possible D match to TRBD1 (5 bases). There are 15 residues in the CDR3. Between the trimmed V and J ends, which lost 1 base and 1 base, there was a span of 11 bases. Germline CDR1 is LGHDT and CDR2 is YNNKEL (reference sequence).

V gene TRBV27 combines with J gene TRBJ1-2; unclear D gene. V was shortened by 5 bases and J by 1 base, with 8 bases between the two germline ends. The germline gives CDR1 MNHEY, CDR2 SMNVEV (reference sequence). This CDR3 comprises 13 residues. Here the CDR3 reads CASSQRFNYGYTF. As DNA, the CDR3 is TGTGCCAGCAGTCAAAGGTTTAACTATGGCTACACCTTC.

The rearrangement uses TRBV29-1 and TRBJ1-2, with TRBD1 identical over 7 bases. The length of the CDR3 is 12 residues. Unmatched junction bases numbered 5, after V lost 6 bases and J lost 4 bases. Germline-derived CDR1 and CDR2 are SQVTM and ANQGSEA. CDR3 amino acids: CSVRDSIYGYTF. The CDR3 DNA follows: TGCAGCGTGCGGGACAGTATCTATGGCTACACCTTC.

DNA for the CDR3: TGTGCCAGCAGTGGGGATCCTACGTCTTGGGGGTCCTATAATTCACCCCTCCACTTT. Amino acids: CASSGDPTSWGSYNSPLHF. V is TRBV6-1 and J is TRBJ1-6; D is perhaps TRBD1 (5 bases). CDR1 MNHNS and CDR2 SASEGT come from the germline V gene. V gave up 4 bases and J gave up 1 base, with 20 bases separating them. This CDR3 is 19 amino acids long.

The chain is built from TRBV27 and TRBJ1-5; perhaps TRBD1 as D (6 bases). CDR3 length equals 14 residues. Deletions cut 5 bases from V and 5 bases from J, with 13 bases between. Germline-derived CDR1 and CDR2 are MNHEY and SMNVEV (reference sequence). DNA for the CDR3: TGTGCCAGCAGTATTACAGGGCCTGATCAGCCCCAGCATTTT. Protein product: CASSITGPDQPQHF.

The chain has TRBV5-6 and TRBJ1-5; a weak D match, TRBD1 (6 bases). The ends were cut back, 4 bases at V and 6 bases at J, with 17 bases in the middle. The CDR3 is made up of 15 amino acids. Germline CDR1 is SGHDT and CDR2 is YYEEEE. CDR3 bases: TGTGCCAGCAGCGTGGCAGGGGCGCTGGGTCAGCCCCAGCATTTT. Encoded protein: CASSVAGALGQPQHF.

The chain has TRBV7-2 and TRBJ2-7; D is ambiguous. The CDR3 has 15 residues. V dropped 1 base and J dropped 3 bases, with 13 bases sitting between them. Germline assignment: CDR1 SGHTA and CDR2 FQGNSA. In nucleotides, the CDR3 is TGTGCCAGCAGCTTAGACGAAGGGAAAATCTACGAGCAGTACTTC. Protein: CASSLDEGKIYEQYF.

The V and J genes are TRBV3-1 (or the pseudogene TRBV3-2) and TRBJ2-5, with 7 bases identical to TRBD1. The V gene's germline CDR1 is LGHDT and CDR2 YNNKEL (reference sequence). There are 15 residues in the CDR3. V dropped 4 bases and J dropped 5; count of bases not matched to a gene: 10. The CDR3 is CASSLGGGLRETQYF. The CDR3 DNA reads as TGTGCCAGCAGCCTAGGGGGCGGGCTCAGGGAGACCCAGTACTTC.

The chain has TRBV5-6 and TRBJ2-3; D tentatively reads TRBD1 or TRBD2 (6 bases each). The CDR3 covers 15 residues. The V end was cut by 6 bases, the J end by 9 bases, with 23 bases between. Germline V gives CDR1 SGHDT, CDR2 YYEEEE. CDR3: CASTTWGGKGGTQYF. Written as DNA, the CDR3 is TGTGCCAGCACGACGTGGGGTGGCAAGGGGGGCACGCAGTATTTT.

The rearrangement joins TRBV29-1 to TRBJ1-2; tentative D call: TRBD1 (6 bases). Trimming took 7 bases from V and 0 from J, leaving 12 bases between them. The CDR3 length is 13 residues. Germline V gene lookup returns CDR1 SQVTM and CDR2 ANQGSEA. CDR3 nucleotide sequence: TGCAGCGGGACACAGGGTTCTAACTATGGCTACACCTTC. Protein sequence: CSGTQGSNYGYTF.

The chain recombines TRBV6-6 with TRBJ1-2, with 10 bases lining up with TRBD1. The CDR3 has 14 amino acids. J lost 8 bases, V lost 5 bases, and 8 bases had no gene match. Per germline, CDR1 MNHNY and CDR2 SVGAGI (reference sequence). The CDR3 reads CASSPTGGSRGYTF. CDR3 DNA: TGTGCCAGCAGTCCGACAGGGGGCTCGAGGGGCTACACCTTC.

This chain uses TRBV6-5 with TRBJ2-1; a possible D gene is TRBD2 (5 bases). Germline loops: CDR1 MNHEY, CDR2 SVGAGI. The CDR3 is 13 residues long. V lost 2 bases, J lost 9 bases, and 11 bases lay in between. The CDR3 loop reads CASSYPTGSEQFF. The CDR3 DNA reads as TGTGCCAGCAGTTACCCGACGGGGTCTGAGCAGTTCTTC.

This chain connects TRBV12-3 or TRBV12-4 to TRBJ1-1; D ambiguous. This CDR3 region has 13 residues. V dropped 6 bases and J dropped 1 base, with 9 bases sitting between them. The CDR3 here is CASRAQENTEAFF. CDR3 DNA sequence: TGTGCCAGCAGAGCTCAGGAGAACACTGAAGCTTTCTTT.